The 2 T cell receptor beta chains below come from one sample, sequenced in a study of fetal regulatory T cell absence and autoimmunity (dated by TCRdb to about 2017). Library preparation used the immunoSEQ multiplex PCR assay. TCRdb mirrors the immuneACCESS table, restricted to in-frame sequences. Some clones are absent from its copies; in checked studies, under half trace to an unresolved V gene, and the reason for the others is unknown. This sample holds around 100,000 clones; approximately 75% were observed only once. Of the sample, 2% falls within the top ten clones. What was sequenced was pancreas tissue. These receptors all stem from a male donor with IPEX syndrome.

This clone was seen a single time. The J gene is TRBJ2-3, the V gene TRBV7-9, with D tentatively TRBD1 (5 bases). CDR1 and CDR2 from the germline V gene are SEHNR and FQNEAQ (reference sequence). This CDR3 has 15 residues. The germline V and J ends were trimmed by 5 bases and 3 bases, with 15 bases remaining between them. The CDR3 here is CASSLRSGSTDTQYF. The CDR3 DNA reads TGTGCCAGCAGCCTTCGTTCAGGGTCGACAGATACGCAGTATTTT. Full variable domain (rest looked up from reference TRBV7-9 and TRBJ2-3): DTGVSQNPRHKITKRGQNVTFRCDPISEHNRLYWYRQTLGQGPEFLTYFQNEAQLEKSRLLSDRFSAERPKGSFSTLEIQRTEQGDSAMYLCASSLRSGSTDTQYFGPGTRLTVL.

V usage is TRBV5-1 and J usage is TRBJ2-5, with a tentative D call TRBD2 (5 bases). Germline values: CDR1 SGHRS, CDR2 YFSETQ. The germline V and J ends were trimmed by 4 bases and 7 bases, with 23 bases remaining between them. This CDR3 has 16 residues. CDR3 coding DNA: TGCGCCAGCAGCGCAAGACTTGGGAGCGGCACTCGGACCCAGTACTTC. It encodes CASSARLGSGTRTQYF.